This T cell receptor (beta chain) was found in a study of radiotherapy plus CTLA-4 blockade in lung cancer (dated by TCRdb to the late 2010s). For the wider study: Objective responses were observed in approximately 17% of enrolled patients, and disease control was achieved in roughly 30%.

This clone was counted between two and nine times. The antigen it binds to is not known. The input lacks base qualities; no much larger clone sits a single base away. V and J are trimmed by 5 bases and 3 bases, and the gene matches miss 6 bases of the junction. According to the germline V gene (reference sequence), CDR1 reads MNHNY and CDR2 reads SVGAGI. Spanning cysteine to phenylalanine, the CDR3 consists of 15 amino acids. Just the 45-base CDR3 DNA is kept, in frame starting at base 1. What the research found in general, with its limitations: Increased serum interferon-beta after radiation, together with early dynamic changes in blood T cell clones, were reported to be the strongest predictors of response. After treatment with radiotherapy and ipilimumab, TCR clones that came from tumors expanded in the peripheral blood.

The study tested focal radiation therapy combined with CTLA-4 blockade (ipilimumab) in patients with chemo-refractory metastatic non-small-cell lung cancer. Libraries were prepared through the immunoSEQ multiplex PCR assay. The immuneACCESS repertoire file appears here via TCRdb, limited to in-frame rearrangements. These files lack a portion of the clones; in checked studies, under half of the deficit traces to unresolved V genes, and the cause of the others is not known. Within this sample are 62,000 or so clones, with around three quarters of them counted one time only. In total, the top ten clones hold roughly 10% of the sample.

The receptor was isolated from a human donor with non-small cell lung cancer who had a complete response to radiotherapy plus ipilimumab. Material: peripheral blood, obtained from a patient treated with radiotherapy plus ipilimumab. The chain is made from TRBV6-6 and TRBJ1-4; TRBD1 matches 7 bases in the middle. The bases read TGTGCCAGCAGTACTACGACAGGGTCTAATGAAAAACTGTTTTTT. Its protein reads: CASSTTTGSNEKLFF.